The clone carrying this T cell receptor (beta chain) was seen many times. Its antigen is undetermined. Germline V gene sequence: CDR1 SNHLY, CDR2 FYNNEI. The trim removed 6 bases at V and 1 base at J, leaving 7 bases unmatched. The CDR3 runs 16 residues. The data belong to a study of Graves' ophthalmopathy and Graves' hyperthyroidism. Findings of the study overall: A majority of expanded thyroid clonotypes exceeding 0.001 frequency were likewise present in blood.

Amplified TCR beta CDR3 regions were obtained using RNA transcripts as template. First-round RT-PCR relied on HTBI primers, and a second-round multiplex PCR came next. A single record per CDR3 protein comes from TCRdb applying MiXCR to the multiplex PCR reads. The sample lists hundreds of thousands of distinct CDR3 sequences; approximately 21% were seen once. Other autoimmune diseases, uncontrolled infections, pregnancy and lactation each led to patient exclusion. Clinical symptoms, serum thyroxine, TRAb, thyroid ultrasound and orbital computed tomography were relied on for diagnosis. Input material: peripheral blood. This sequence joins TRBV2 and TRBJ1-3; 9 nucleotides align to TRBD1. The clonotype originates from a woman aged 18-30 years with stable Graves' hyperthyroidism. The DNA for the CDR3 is TGTGCCAGCAGCTACCTCGGGACAGGGTCTGGAAACACCATATATTTT. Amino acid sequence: CASSYLGTGSGNTIYF.